These 9 T cell receptor beta chains share one sample of origin, sequenced in a study of T cell repertoires in cytomegalovirus infection. Antigen specificity for these receptors is unknown. TCRdb re-derived calls from the reads in MiXCR, one entry per CDR3 protein. The table lists about 830,000 distinct CDR3 sequences, approximately 32% of them singletons. Material: cultured CD8+ T cells from PBMCs, obtained from culture after CMV antigen stimulation. The receptors come from a human donor in good health (CMV status not recorded). Some clones in this sample may be carry-over from other donors' samples.

This clonotype was detected a few times. This chain uses TRBV6-8 with TRBJ1-2; 7 bases map to TRBD1. V shed 0 bases, J shed 5 bases, and the junction held 9 bases outside the gene matches. Germline values: CDR1 MNHGY, CDR2 SAAAGT. The CDR3 runs to 16 residues. In DNA, the CDR3 is TGTGCCAGCAGTTACTCGGAGACAGGGACCCTTTATGGCTACACCTTC. It is translated as CASSYSETGTLYGYTF.

This clonotype showed up just a few times. This sequence joins TRBV6-2 or TRBV6-3 and TRBJ2-5; no firm D call. Trimming left V 6 bases short and J 4 bases short, with 15 bases between. Germline loops: CDR1 MNHEY, CDR2 SVGEGT. CDR3 length equals 14 residues. The CDR3 region is CASRFNQRGETQYF. CDR3 nucleotides: TGTGCCAGCAGATTTAACCAGCGAGGAGAGACCCAGTACTTC.

The chain uses TRBV9 and TRBJ2-3, with TRBD2 matching over 8 bases. Germline CDR1 SGDLS, CDR2 YYNGEE. V was pared by 0 bases and J by 5 bases, with 5 bases of the junction left unmatched. This CDR3 has 15 amino acids. The CDR3 coding sequence is TGTGCCAGCAGCGTAGCACTAGCGGAACGAGATACGCAGTATTTT. Its protein product is CASSVALAERDTQYF. Drawing the rest from reference TRBV9 and TRBJ2-3, the complete variable domain is DSGVTQTPKHLITATGQRVTLRCSPRSGDLSVYWYQQSLDQGLQFLIQYYNGEERAKGNILERFSAQQFPDLHSELNLSSLELGDSALYFCASSVALAERDTQYFGPGTRLTVL.

This clonotype occurred a few times. The rearrangement uses TRBV2 and TRBJ1-5, with unresolved D. Germline assignment: CDR1 SNHLY and CDR2 FYNNEI. Trimming left V 6 bases short and J 0 bases short, with 12 bases between. The CDR3 has 15 residues. As DNA, the CDR3 is TGTGCCAGCAGATACCTGGGTGTTAGCAATCAGCCCCAGCATTTT. This encodes CASRYLGVSNQPQHF.

The chain employs TRBV5-8 and TRBJ2-5; perhaps D is TRBD1 or TRBD2 (5 bases each). The CDR3 has 16 amino acids. V was pared by 2 bases and J by 3 bases, with 17 bases between. The germline V gene encodes CDR1 SGHTS and CDR2 YDEGEE. The CDR3 DNA sequence: TGTGCCAGCAGCTTCGGGGCAGCAACCACGAAAGAGACCCAGTACTTC. Protein: CASSFGAATTKETQYF.

This chain joins TRBV6-5 and TRBJ2-5; D is undetermined. The CDR3 runs 14 residues. CDR1 is MNHEY, CDR2 SVGAGI, per germline. Trimming shortened V by 2 bases and J by 5 bases, and 12 bases separated the two germline ends. The CDR3 sequence is CASSYEPSSETQYF. In nucleotides, the CDR3 is TGTGCCAGCAGTTACGAACCCTCATCGGAGACCCAGTACTTC.

The table lists this clonotype with many counts. The V gene is TRBV20-1, the J gene TRBJ1-6; no reliable D call. Per the germline V gene, CDR1 is DFQATT and CDR2 is SNEGSKA (reference sequence). The CDR3 runs 14 residues. With 2 bases removed from V and 5 bases from J, the gap between germline ends came to 10 bases. The CDR3: CSARKGTDNSPLHF. CDR3 nucleotide sequence: TGCAGTGCTAGAAAGGGTACCGATAATTCACCCCTCCACTTT.

The genes are TRBV5-6 and TRBJ2-3; D call uncertain. Germline V gene data show CDR1 as SGHDT and CDR2 as YYEEEE. Trimming cost V 1 base and J 2 bases, with 14 bases left between them. This CDR3 has 16 amino acids. DNA of the CDR3: TGTGCCAGCAGCTTGCCGCAATTTGGAATCACAGATACGCAGTATTTT. Amino acid sequence: CASSLPQFGITDTQYF.

This clonotype was recorded a few times. The rearrangement joins TRBV7-6 to TRBJ2-1, with a tentative D call TRBD2 (6 bases). Trimming took off 5 bases at V and 4 bases at J, with 15 bases between the two ends. The CDR3 extends over 15 amino acids. CDR1 and CDR2 from the germline V gene are SGHVS and FNYEAQ. DNA for the CDR3: TGTGCCAGCAGCCATGTGTGGGGGGATTACAATGAGCAGTTCTTC. It yields the protein CASSHVWGDYNEQFF. The full variable domain, in which reference TRBV7-6 and TRBJ2-1 provide the parts outside the CDR3, is GAGVSQSPRYKVTKRGQDVALRCDPISGHVSLYWYRQALGQGPEFLTYFNYEAQQDKSGLPNDRFSAERPEGSISTLTIQRTEQRDSAMYRCASSHVWGDYNEQFFGPGTRLTVL.